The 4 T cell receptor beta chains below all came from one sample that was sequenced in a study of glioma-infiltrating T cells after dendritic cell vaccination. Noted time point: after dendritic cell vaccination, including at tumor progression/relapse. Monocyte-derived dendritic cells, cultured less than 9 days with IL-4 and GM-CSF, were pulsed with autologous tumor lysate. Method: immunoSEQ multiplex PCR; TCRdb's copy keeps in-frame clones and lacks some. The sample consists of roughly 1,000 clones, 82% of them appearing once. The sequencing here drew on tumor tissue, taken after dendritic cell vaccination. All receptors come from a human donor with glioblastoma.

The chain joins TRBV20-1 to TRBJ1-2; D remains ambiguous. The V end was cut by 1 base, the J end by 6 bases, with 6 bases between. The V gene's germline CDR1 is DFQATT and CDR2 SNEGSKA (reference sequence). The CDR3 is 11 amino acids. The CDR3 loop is CSARAEDGYTF. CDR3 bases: TGCAGTGCTAGAGCGGAGGATGGCTACACCTTC.

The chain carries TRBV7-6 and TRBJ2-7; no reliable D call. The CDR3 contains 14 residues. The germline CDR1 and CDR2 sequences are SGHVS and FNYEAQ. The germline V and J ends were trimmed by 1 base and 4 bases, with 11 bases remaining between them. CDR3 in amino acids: CASSLGQIVYEQYF. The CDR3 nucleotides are TGTGCCAGCAGCTTAGGGCAGATCGTGTACGAGCAGTACTTC.

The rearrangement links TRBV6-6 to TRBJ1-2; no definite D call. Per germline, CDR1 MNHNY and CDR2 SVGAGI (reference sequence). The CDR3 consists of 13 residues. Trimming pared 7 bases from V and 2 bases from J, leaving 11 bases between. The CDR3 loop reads CASNQLSNYGYTF. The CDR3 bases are TGTGCCAGCAACCAGTTATCGAACTATGGCTACACCTTC.

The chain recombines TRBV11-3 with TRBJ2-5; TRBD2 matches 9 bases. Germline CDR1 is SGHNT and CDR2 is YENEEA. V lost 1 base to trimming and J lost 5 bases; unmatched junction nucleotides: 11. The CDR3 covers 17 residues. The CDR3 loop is CASSLVLQRGAWETQYF. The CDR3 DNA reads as TGTGCCAGCAGCTTAGTCTTACAGCGGGGGGCTTGGGAGACCCAGTACTTC.